This TCR beta chain was identified during a study of blood T cells in healthy people across ages. Study-wide results and caveats: Measured against age, TCR beta diversity per million T cells decreased in a roughly linear manner.

A word on this clonotype: What it binds is unknown.

Sample-barcoded 5' priming and a J-beta primer mix drove a second PCR of roughly 7 to 11 cycles. TCRdb processed the 5' RACE reads anew with MiXCR; each CDR3 protein has one entry. Of 1.5 million to 2 million distinct CDR3 sequences listed, 28% are singletons. The CDR3 spans 14 residues. V was pared by 6 bases and J by 0 bases, with 4 bases of the junction left unmatched. From germline, CDR1 is SQVTM and CDR2 ANQGSEA. The receptor was derived from a woman in her twenties or thirties in good health. This chain uses TRBV29-1 with TRBJ2-2, with TRBD1 identical over 7 bases. Sequencing was carried out using blood. The CDR3 reads CSVRTGTNTGELFF. The CDR3 region has the DNA TGCAGCGTCCGGACAGGCACGAACACCGGGGAGCTGTTTTTT.